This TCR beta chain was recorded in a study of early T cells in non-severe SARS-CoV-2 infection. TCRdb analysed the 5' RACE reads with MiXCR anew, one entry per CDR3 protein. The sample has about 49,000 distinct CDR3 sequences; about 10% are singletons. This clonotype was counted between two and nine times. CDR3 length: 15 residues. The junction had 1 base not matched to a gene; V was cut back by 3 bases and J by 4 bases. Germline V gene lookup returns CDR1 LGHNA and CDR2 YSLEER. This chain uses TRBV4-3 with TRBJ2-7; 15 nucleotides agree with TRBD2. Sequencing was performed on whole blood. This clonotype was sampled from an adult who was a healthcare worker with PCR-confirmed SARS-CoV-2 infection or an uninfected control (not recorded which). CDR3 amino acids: CASSHGTSGRYEQYF. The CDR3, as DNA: TGCGCCAGCAGCCATGGGACTAGCGGGAGGTACGAGCAGTACTTC.